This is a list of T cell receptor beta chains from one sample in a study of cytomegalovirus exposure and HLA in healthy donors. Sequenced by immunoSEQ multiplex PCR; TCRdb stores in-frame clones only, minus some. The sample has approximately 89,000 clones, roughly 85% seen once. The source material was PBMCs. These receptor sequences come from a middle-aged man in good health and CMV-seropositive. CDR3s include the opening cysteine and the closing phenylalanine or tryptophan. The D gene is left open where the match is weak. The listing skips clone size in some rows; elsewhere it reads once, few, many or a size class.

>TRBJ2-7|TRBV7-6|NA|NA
TGTGCCAGCAGCTTAGCTTCCAGCGGAGGGTCTGGATTCTCCTACGAGCAGTACTTC
CASSLASSGGSGFSYEQYF
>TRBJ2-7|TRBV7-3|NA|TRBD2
TGTGCCAGCAGCGTACTAGCGGGGGGCCACTACGAGCAGTACTTC
CASSVLAGGHYEQYF
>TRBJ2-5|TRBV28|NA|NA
TGTGCCAGCAGTTTAAGGGGTGCGGAGACCCAGTACTTC
CASSLRGAETQYF
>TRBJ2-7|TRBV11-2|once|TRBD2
TGTGCCAGCAGCACGGAGCGGGGGCCCGCCTACGAGCAGTACTTC
CASSTERGPAYEQYF
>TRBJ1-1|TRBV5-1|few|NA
TGCGCCAGCTCACTTGGAAGACAATTGGACACTGAAGCTTTCTTT
CASSLGRQLDTEAFF
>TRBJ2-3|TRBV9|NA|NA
TGTGCCAGCAGCGACTCCATCTCCCCAGATACGCAGTATTTT
CASSDSISPDTQYF
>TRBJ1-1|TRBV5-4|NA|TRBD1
TGTGCCAGCAGCACAGGGGGCGTGGGGGGGATCGGCTCGATGAACACTGAAGCTTTCTTT
CASSTGGVGGIGSMNTEAFF
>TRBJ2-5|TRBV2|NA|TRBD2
TGTGCCAGCAGTATCGGACGGGGGGGCCAAGAGACCCAGTACTTC
CASSIGRGGQETQYF
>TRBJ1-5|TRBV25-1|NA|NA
TGTGCCAGCAGTGAAGGAGGGCAGCCCCAGCATTTT
CASSEGGQPQHF
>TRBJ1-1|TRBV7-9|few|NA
TGTGCCAGCACCTTAGGAGGGGGTAGAACTGAAGCTTTCTTT
CASTLGGGRTEAFF
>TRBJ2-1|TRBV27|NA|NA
TGTGCCAGCAGAACCCGGGGTTTCTATTCCAATGAGCAGTTCTTC
CASRTRGFYSNEQFF
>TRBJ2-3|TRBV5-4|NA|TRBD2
TGTGCCAGCAGCGGGGGACTAGCTAGCGATACGCAGTATTTT
CASSGGLASDTQYF
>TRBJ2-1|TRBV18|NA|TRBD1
TGTGCCAGCTCCTACAGGGGATACAATGAGCAGTTCTTC
CASSYRGYNEQFF
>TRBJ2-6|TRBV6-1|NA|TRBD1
TGTGCCAGCAGTACGGACAGGTGGGCCAACGTCCTGACTTTC
CASSTDRWANVLTF
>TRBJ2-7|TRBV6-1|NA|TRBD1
TGTGCCAGCAGTGGAGCCGGGACAGGGGCGTACGAGCAGTACTTC
CASSGAGTGAYEQYF
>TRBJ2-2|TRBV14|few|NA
TGTGCCAGCAGCCAGTCCAAGAACACCGGGGAGCTGTTTTTT
CASSQSKNTGELFF
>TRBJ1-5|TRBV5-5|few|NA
TGTGCCAGCAGCTTGTCAGGGCCCAGCAATCAGCCCCAGCATTTT
CASSLSGPSNQPQHF
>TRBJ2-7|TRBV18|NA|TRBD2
TGTGCCAGCTCACCATCAACTAGCGGGGACTCATACGAGCAGTACTTC
CASSPSTSGDSYEQYF
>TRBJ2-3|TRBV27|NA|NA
TGTGCCAGCAGTCGACGTCAGGGGACAGATACGCAGTATTTT
CASSRRQGTDTQYF
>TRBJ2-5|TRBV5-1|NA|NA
TGCGCCAGCAGCGCGGAATCGTTAGAGACCCAGTACTTC
CASSAESLETQYF
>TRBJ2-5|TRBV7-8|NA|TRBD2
TGTGCCAGCAGCTTACGGCGGGAGCGGCTCCAAGAGACCCAGTACTTC
CASSLRRERLQETQYF
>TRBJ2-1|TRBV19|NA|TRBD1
TGTGCCAGTGCGGGACAGGGACCTTACGAGCAGTTCTTC
CASAGQGPYEQFF
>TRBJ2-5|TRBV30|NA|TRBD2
TGTGCCTGGAGTTCTCTAGCGGGGGCAGAGACCCAGTACTTC
CAWSSLAGAETQYF
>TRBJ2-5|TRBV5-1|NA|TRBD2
TGCGCCAGCAGCTCCGGGGGGTCGAAAGAGACCCAGTACTTC
CASSSGGSKETQYF
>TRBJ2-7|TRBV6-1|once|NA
TGTGCCAGCAGTGAAGACAGTTATTACTCCTACGAGCAGTACTTC
CASSEDSYYSYEQYF
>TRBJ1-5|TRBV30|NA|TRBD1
TGTGCCTGGAGCCGGGGGACAGGGGGCAATCAGCCCCAGCATTTT
CAWSRGTGGNQPQHF
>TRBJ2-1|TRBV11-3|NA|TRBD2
TGTGCCAGCAGCTTAGCCCTAGCGGGCATTTACAATGAGCAGTTCTTC
CASSLALAGIYNEQFF
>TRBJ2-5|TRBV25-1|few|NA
TGTGCCAGCAGTGATTACGGTTTTCAAGAGACCCAGTACTTC
CASSDYGFQETQYF
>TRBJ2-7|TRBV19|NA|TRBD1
TGTGCCAGTAGTGCGGGACAGGGGGCTGGGTACGAGCAGTACTTC
CASSAGQGAGYEQYF
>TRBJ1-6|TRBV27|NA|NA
TGTGCCAGCAGCCAACAACGGGGGTCCCCCCTCCACTTT
CASSQQRGSPLHF
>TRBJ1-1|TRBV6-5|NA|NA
TGTGCCAGCAGTTTATCGAAGGGGCACACTGAAGCTTTCTTT
CASSLSKGHTEAFF
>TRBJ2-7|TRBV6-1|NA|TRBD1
TGTGCCAGCAGTGGCGGACAGGGGGCGCAAGAGCAGTACTTC
CASSGGQGAQEQYF
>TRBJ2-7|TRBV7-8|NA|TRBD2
TGTGCCAGCAGCTTAGCGGAACTAGCGGGAGTTTGTGAGCAGTACTTC
CASSLAELAGVCEQYF